The 12 T cell receptor beta chains below come from one sample, sequenced in a study of blood T cell repertoires in COVID-19. Only in-frame clones appear in the TCRdb table, and some are missing; sequencing was by immunoSEQ multiplex PCR. This sample has 250,000 or so clones, with 86% found just once. The specimen was peripheral blood. Receptors were obtained from a woman younger than 45 with active or convalescent COVID-19.

Remarks on this clone: An end of the junction differs from the germline gene, which may be a read error. The genes are TRBV7-7 and TRBJ2-5; 7 bases map to TRBD1. The CDR3 sequence is 15 residues long. Germline assignment: CDR1 SSHAT and CDR2 FNYEAQ (reference sequence). CDR3 DNA sequence: TGTGCTAGCAGCTTAGGGGGCAGCCCTCAAGAGACCCAGTACTTC. This sequence encodes CASSLGGSPQETQYF.

This clone occurred once. V usage is TRBV7-3 and J usage is TRBJ2-5, with 7 bases lining up with TRBD1. V lost 5 bases, J lost 3 bases, and 3 bases stayed unmatched. Germline assignment: CDR1 SGHTA and CDR2 FQGTGA. The CDR3 spans 13 residues. CDR3 region: CASSPGTEETQYF. CDR3 in DNA: TGTGCCAGCAGCCCCGGGACAGAAGAGACCCAGTACTTC.

The V and J genes are TRBV6-1 and TRBJ1-3; maybe TRBD1 (5 bases). The CDR3 is 14 amino acids. Germline V gene sequence: CDR1 MNHNS, CDR2 SASEGT. Deletions cut 3 bases from V and 2 bases from J, with 8 bases between. This CDR3 is CASSEGGPGNTIYF. CDR3 bases: TGTGCCAGCAGTGAGGGGGGACCTGGAAACACCATATATTTT.

The genes are TRBV5-4 and TRBJ1-6; weak D call: TRBD1 (6 bases). The CDR3 is made up of 17 amino acids. V was shortened by 0 bases and J by 10 bases, with 20 bases between the two germline ends. In germline, CDR1 is SGHNT, CDR2 YYREEE (reference sequence). Here the CDR3 reads CASSLGQQGSSRSPLHF. The CDR3 DNA reads as TGTGCCAGCAGCTTGGGGCAACAGGGAAGTTCTCGGTCACCCCTCCACTTT. The full variable domain, its missing parts supplied by reference TRBV5-4 and TRBJ1-6, is ETGVTQSPTHLIKTRGQQVTLRCSSQSGHNTVSWYQQALGQGPQFIFQYYREEENGRGNFPPRFSGLQFPNYSSELNVNALELDDSALYLCASSLGQQGSSRSPLHFGNGTRLTVT.

The chain combines TRBV7-9 with TRBJ2-1; D perhaps matches TRBD1 (6 bases). Looked up from germline, CDR1 is SEHNR and CDR2 is FQNEAQ (reference sequence). The CDR3 loop spans 12 amino acids. V gave up 4 bases and J gave up 9 bases, with 10 bases separating them. The CDR3 here is CASSSGAPEQFF. The CDR3 bases are TGTGCCAGCAGCTCAGGGGCTCCTGAGCAGTTCTTC.

This rearrangement joins TRBV6-2 or TRBV6-3 to TRBJ2-3, with 8 bases lining up with TRBD2. J lost 2 bases, V lost 2 bases, and 3 bases had no gene match. The germline CDR1 and CDR2 sequences are MNHEY and SVGEGT. The CDR3 is 15 residues long. CDR3 amino acids: CASSYGAGDTDTQYF. In DNA, the CDR3 is TGTGCCAGCAGTTACGGAGCGGGGGACACAGATACGCAGTATTTT.

The rearrangement links TRBV6-5 to TRBJ1-2, with unresolved D. CDR1 MNHEY and CDR2 SVGAGI come from the germline V gene. The CDR3 runs to 14 residues. V dropped 0 bases and J dropped 3 bases, with 8 bases sitting between them. CDR3 protein: CASSYSRRDYGYTF. The CDR3 DNA is TGTGCCAGCAGTTACTCGAGACGGGACTATGGCTACACCTTC.

The genes are TRBV6-2 or TRBV6-3 and TRBJ1-2; TRBD1 aligns across 7 bases. With V trimmed by 1 base and J by 8 bases, 4 bases remained unmatched. From germline, CDR1 is MNHEY and CDR2 SVGEGT. This CDR3 comprises 13 residues. The CDR3 sequence: CASSYWDRNGYTF. The CDR3 DNA sequence: TGTGCCAGCAGTTACTGGGACAGAAACGGCTACACCTTC.

The CDR3 spells CAAGDRYYGYTF. The CDR3 DNA is TGTGCCGCAGGGGATCGATACTATGGCTACACCTTC. The V call is TRBV10-3, the J call TRBJ1-2; D might be TRBD1 (6 bases). V was clipped by 11 bases and J by 3 bases, with 13 bases between them. CDR3 length: 12 amino acids. Germline loops: CDR1 ENHRY, CDR2 SYGVKD.

The V gene is TRBV5-5, the J gene TRBJ2-1; D perhaps matches TRBD2 (5 bases). In germline, CDR1 is SGHKS, CDR2 YYEKEE (reference sequence). Trimming cost V 2 bases and J 2 bases, with 5 bases left between them. The CDR3 has 13 amino acids. CDR3 amino acids: CASSFGAYNEQFF. CDR3 in DNA: TGTGCCAGCAGCTTCGGGGCCTACAATGAGCAGTTCTTC. The full variable domain, in which reference TRBV5-5 and TRBJ2-1 provide the parts outside the CDR3, is DAGVTQSPTHLIKTRGQQVTLRCSPISGHKSVSWYQQVLGQGPQFIFQYYEKEERGRGNFPDRFSARQFPNYSSELNVNALLLGDSALYLCASSFGAYNEQFFGPGTRLTVL.

The CDR3, as DNA: TGTGCCAGCAGTTGGTCGGGGAACACTGAAGCTTTCTTT. Amino acids: CASSWSGNTEAFF. The chain uses TRBV28 and TRBJ1-1; D gene uncertain. The CDR3 loop spans 13 amino acids. From germline, CDR1 is MDHEN and CDR2 SYDVKM. V dropped 4 bases and J dropped 1 base, with 7 bases sitting between them.

V is TRBV28 and J is TRBJ2-3; 7 bases align to TRBD1. The CDR3 spans 12 residues. V was clipped by 5 bases and J by 8 bases; unmatched bases: 4. Germline V gene lookup returns CDR1 MDHEN and CDR2 SYDVKM. The CDR3 sequence: CASSTNRGTQYF. CDR3 nucleotide sequence: TGTGCCAGCAGTACCAACAGGGGTACGCAGTATTTT.